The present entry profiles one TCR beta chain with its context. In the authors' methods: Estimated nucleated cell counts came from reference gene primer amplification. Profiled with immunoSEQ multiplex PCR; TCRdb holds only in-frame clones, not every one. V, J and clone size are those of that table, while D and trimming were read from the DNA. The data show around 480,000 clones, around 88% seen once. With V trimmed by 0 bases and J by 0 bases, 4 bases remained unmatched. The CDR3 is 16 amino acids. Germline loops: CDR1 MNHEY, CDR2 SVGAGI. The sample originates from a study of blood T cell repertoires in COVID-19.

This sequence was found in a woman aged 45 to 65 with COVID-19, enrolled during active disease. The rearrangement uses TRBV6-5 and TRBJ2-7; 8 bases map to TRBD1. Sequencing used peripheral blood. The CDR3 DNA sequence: TGTGCCAGCAGTTACTCTAGTACAGGGGGCTCCTACGAGCAGTACTTC. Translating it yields CASSYSSTGGSYEQYF.